These 30 T cell receptor beta chains share one sample of origin, sequenced in a study of cytomegalovirus exposure and HLA in healthy donors. The PCR used 60 Vbeta and 13 Jbeta primers. Repertoires were generated with immunoSEQ multiplex PCR, while TCRdb's copy carries only in-frame clones and drops some. This table lists just under 60,000 clones. Sample: PBMCs. All receptors come from a male donor in good health and CMV-seronegative.

The genes are TRBV9 and TRBJ1-2, with 7 bases matching TRBD1. With 4 bases clipped from V and 0 bases from J, the junction kept 6 bases outside the gene matches. The germline gives CDR1 SGDLS, CDR2 YYNGEE. This CDR3 has 15 amino acids. CDR3 loop: CASSYGDRANYGYTF. The CDR3 nucleotides are TGTGCCAGCAGCTATGGGGACAGAGCTAACTATGGCTACACCTTC.

The chain uses TRBV7-8 and TRBJ1-3, with 9 nucleotides matching TRBD1. The germline CDR1 and CDR2 sequences are SGHVS and FQNEAQ. The length of the CDR3 is 16 residues. The ends lost 1 base at V and 6 bases at J; junction bases unmatched: 7. CDR3 nucleotides: TGTGCCAGCAGCTTAGGATCCACAGGGGGCGTAAACACCATATATTTT. It specifies CASSLGSTGGVNTIYF. Full variable domain (remainder filled in from reference TRBV7-8 and TRBJ1-3): GAGVSQSPRYKVAKRGQDVALRCDPISGHVSLFWYQQALGQGPEFLTYFQNEAQLDKSGLPSDRFFAERPEGSVSTLKIQRTQQEDSAVYLCASSLGSTGGVNTIYFGEGSWLTVV.

The chain employs TRBV7-2 and TRBJ2-7, with 9 bases identical to TRBD2. The junction had 10 bases not matched to a gene; V was cut back by 4 bases and J by 0 bases. Looked up from germline, CDR1 is SGHTA and CDR2 is FQGNSA. The CDR3 length is 17 residues. CDR3 DNA sequence: TGTGCCAGCAGCTGGGGCGGACTAGCGTTCGGCTCCTACGAGCAGTACTTC. Translation: CASSWGGLAFGSYEQYF.

J is TRBJ2-2 and V is TRBV10-3, with a tentative D call TRBD1 (6 bases). V dropped 6 bases and J dropped 6 bases, with 8 bases sitting between them. The CDR3 sequence is 12 residues long. Germline V gene data show CDR1 as ENHRY and CDR2 as SYGVKD. The CDR3 spells CAIRQGAGELFF. The CDR3 DNA follows: TGTGCCATCAGACAGGGTGCCGGGGAGCTGTTTTTT.

The chain is built from TRBV5-8 and TRBJ1-4; the match to TRBD1 covers 7 bases. The V gene end was trimmed by 4 bases and the J gene end by 5 bases; junction bases not matched to a gene: 8. This CDR3 region has 15 residues. Germline-derived CDR1 and CDR2 are SGHTS and YDEGEE. CDR3 protein: CASSPGLGQNEKLFF. The CDR3 DNA sequence: TGTGCCAGCAGCCCCGGTCTGGGACAGAATGAAAAACTGTTTTTT.

The V and J genes are TRBV7-2 and TRBJ2-1, with D maybe TRBD1 (6 bases). Trimming removed 5 bases at V and 5 bases at J, with 19 bases between. There are 16 residues in the CDR3. The germline V gene encodes CDR1 SGHTA and CDR2 FQGNSA. CDR3 in DNA: TGTGCCAGCAGCACGCGTCAGACAGGAACCGACAATGAGCAGTTCTTC. Translated, it gives CASSTRQTGTDNEQFF.

CDR3 sequence reads: CASSQALSSPQHF. The CDR3 DNA sequence: TGCGCCAGCAGCCAGGCTCTCTCCTCACCCCAGCATTTT. The chain joins TRBV4-3 to TRBJ1-5; D is unclear. Germline V gene sequence: CDR1 LGHNA, CDR2 YSLEER. The V gene lost 3 bases and the J gene lost 10 bases, with 13 bases spanning the gap. This CDR3 has 13 amino acids.

V gene TRBV30 combines with J gene TRBJ1-1; the D is unclear. The CDR3 consists of 9 residues. Looked up from germline, CDR1 is GTSNPN and CDR2 is SVGIG (reference sequence). The ends were cut back, 8 bases at V and 11 bases at J, with 12 bases in the middle. CDR3: CARSVGAFF. CDR3 DNA sequence: TGTGCCCGCTCCGTCGGGGCTTTCTTT. The full variable domain, in which reference TRBV30 and TRBJ1-1 provide the parts outside the CDR3, is SQTIHQWPATLVQPVGSPLSLECTVEGTSNPNLYWYRQAAGRGLQLLFYSVGIGQISSEVPQNLSASRPQDRQFILSSKKLLLSDSGFYLCARSVGAFFGQGTRLTVV.

The chain uses TRBV29-1 and TRBJ1-3; a possible D gene is TRBD1 (5 bases). In germline, CDR1 is SQVTM, CDR2 ANQGSEA. Between the trimmed V and J ends, which lost 5 bases and 4 bases, there was a span of 12 bases. The CDR3 extends over 13 amino acids. The CDR3 DNA reads TGCAGCGTTATAACAGGCGGCGGAAACACCATATATTTT. Protein: CSVITGGGNTIYF.

V is TRBV6-5 and J is TRBJ1-2; 7 bases agree with TRBD1. V shed 0 bases, J shed 3 bases, and the junction held 4 bases outside the gene matches. CDR1 is MNHEY and CDR2 is SVGAGI in the germline V gene. This CDR3 is 15 amino acids long. The CDR3 region is CASSYSGTADYGYTF. The CDR3, as DNA: TGTGCCAGCAGTTACTCAGGGACAGCGGACTATGGCTACACCTTC.

The chain joins TRBV28 to TRBJ2-2; 8 positions match TRBD1. Germline loops: CDR1 MDHEN, CDR2 SYDVKM. The junction had 16 bases not matched to a gene; V was cut back by 5 bases and J by 5 bases. This CDR3 region has 18 residues. The CDR3 is CASSPLLVDRGWTGELFF. In nucleotides, the CDR3 is TGTGCCAGCAGTCCCCTTCTCGTTGACAGGGGCTGGACCGGGGAGCTGTTTTTT.

This sequence joins TRBV6-1 and TRBJ2-3, with D possibly matching TRBD2 (6 bases). The CDR3 contains 14 residues. The germline CDR1 and CDR2 sequences are MNHNS and SASEGT. V lost 5 bases, J lost 2 bases, and 11 bases lay in between. The CDR3 coding sequence is TGTGCCAGCAGTCCAGGACTATTCACAGATACGCAGTATTTT. This gives the protein CASSPGLFTDTQYF.

The chain is built from TRBV4-3 and TRBJ2-5, with a possible D match to TRBD2 (5 bases). V lost 0 bases and J lost 5, with 7 bases in between. Per germline, CDR1 LGHNA and CDR2 YSLEER. The CDR3 is made up of 13 amino acids. CDR3 loop: CASSQDSGETQYF. DNA for the CDR3: TGCGCCAGCAGCCAAGACTCGGGGGAGACCCAGTACTTC.

The chain couples TRBV19 to TRBJ1-2; 10 positions agree with TRBD1. This CDR3 contains 13 residues. Trimming removed 9 bases from V and 4 bases from J; junction bases left unmatched: 5. Germline lookup yields CDR1 LNHDA and CDR2 SQIVND (reference sequence). CDR3 sequence (DNA): TGTGCCAGACGGGACAGGGGTAGCTATGGCTACACCTTC. This translates into CARRDRGSYGYTF.

The chain uses TRBV6-4 and TRBJ2-6; the D is unclear. Germline CDR1 and CDR2: MRHNA and SNTAGT. Trimming took off 1 base at V and 0 bases at J, with 10 bases between the two ends. This CDR3 is 17 amino acids long. The CDR3 here is CASSDYPLGSGANVLTF. The CDR3 DNA reads as TGTGCCAGCAGTGACTACCCCCTCGGCTCTGGGGCCAACGTCCTGACTTTC.

J is TRBJ1-6 and V is TRBV28; 8 bases align to TRBD1. The CDR3 covers 14 residues. V lost 5 bases and J lost 10; bases outside the gene matches: 7. Germline V gene data show CDR1 as MDHEN and CDR2 as SYDVKM. The CDR3 DNA is TGTGCCAGCAGTCAGGACAGGGTACAGTCACCCCTCCACTTT. This gives the protein CASSQDRVQSPLHF.

The CDR3 DNA is TGTGCCAGCAGCCAGGCCGGAGGGGGCGATTACGAGCAGTACTTC. Its translation is CASSQAGGGDYEQYF. This sequence joins TRBV6-5 and TRBJ2-7; tentative D call: TRBD1 (7 bases). Trimming left V 6 bases short and J 4 bases short, with 19 bases between. The CDR3 runs 15 residues. The germline gives CDR1 MNHEY, CDR2 SVGAGI.

This rearrangement joins TRBV6-5 to TRBJ2-7, with 10 bases aligning to TRBD2. Trimming at V came to 6 bases and at J to 6 bases, leaving 11 bases not matched to a gene. The CDR3 has 15 residues. From germline, CDR1 is MNHEY and CDR2 SVGAGI. The CDR3 coding sequence is TGTGCCAGCAGGCCTACCGGGACTAGCGTAAGCGAGCAGTACTTC. Protein: CASRPTGTSVSEQYF.

The genes are TRBV7-8 and TRBJ1-2; D perhaps matches TRBD1 (6 bases). Germline V gene data show CDR1 as SGHVS and CDR2 as FQNEAQ. Trimming stripped 0 bases from V and 6 bases from J, with 8 bases between. The CDR3 runs 13 residues. This chain's CDR3 is CASSLAYRDGYTF. CDR3 nucleotide sequence: TGTGCCAGCAGCTTAGCCTACAGGGATGGCTACACCTTC.

Regarding this clone: At one of its ends the junction is not consistent with the germline gene, which may arise from a read error. The same CDR3 can be traced to other DNA sequences in this sample. This chain joins TRBV14 and TRBJ2-5, with D hard to call. This CDR3 is 11 amino acids long. The V gene's germline CDR1 is SGHDN and CDR2 FVKESK. CDR3 sequence (DNA): TGTGCCAGCAGTCGGCAAGAGACTCAGTACTTC. Amino acids: CASSRQETQYF.

The chain couples TRBV6-1 to TRBJ2-7; 7 bases agree with TRBD2. The CDR3 consists of 15 residues. The V gene's germline CDR1 is MNHNS and CDR2 SASEGT. Trimming took 10 bases from V and 4 from J; bases not matched to a gene: 16. CDR3 bases: TGTGCCACCGAAAGCCGGCAAAGCGGGAAATACGAGCAGTACTTC. Translated, it gives CATESRQSGKYEQYF.

About this clone itself: The same CDR3 is also encoded by other DNA sequences in this sample. The rearrangement uses TRBV9 and TRBJ2-1; TRBD1 matches at 9 bases. V gave up 2 bases and J gave up 7 bases; unmatched junction bases: 4. The germline CDR1 and CDR2 sequences are SGDLS and YYNGEE. This CDR3 is 14 amino acids long. The CDR3 sequence: CASSVTGGSNEQFF. Here the CDR3 DNA reads TGTGCCAGCAGCGTGACAGGGGGGAGTAATGAGCAGTTCTTC.

CDR3 nucleotide sequence: TGTGCCAGCAGCGCAGGACTAGCGGGAGAAAGGGAGCAGTACTTC. The encoded protein is CASSAGLAGEREQYF. The genes are TRBV6-5 and TRBJ2-7, with 13 bases identical to TRBD2. J lost 7 bases, V lost 6 bases, and 9 bases had no gene match. Germline CDR1 and CDR2: MNHEY and SVGAGI. The CDR3 has 15 amino acids.

This chain connects TRBV4-3 to TRBJ1-1; no clear D. Looked up from germline, CDR1 is LGHNA and CDR2 is YSLEER. The V and J ends lost 1 base and 1 base respectively, with 7 bases between them. CDR3 length: 14 amino acids. The CDR3 loop is CASSQVSKNTEAFF. Written as DNA, the CDR3 is TGCGCCAGCAGCCAAGTCTCTAAGAACACTGAAGCTTTCTTT.

Written as DNA, the CDR3 is TGCAGTGCTCTCTCCTTCACTGAAGCTTTCTTT. It translates to CSALSFTEAFF. The V call is TRBV20-1, the J call TRBJ1-1; D uncertain. V dropped 5 bases and J dropped 4 bases, with 8 bases sitting between them. Germline CDR1 reads DFQATT; CDR2 reads SNEGSKA (reference sequence). The CDR3 extends over 11 amino acids.

V usage is TRBV5-8 and J usage is TRBJ2-7, with D tentatively TRBD1 or TRBD2 (5 bases each). There are 15 residues in the CDR3. The V end was cut by 4 bases, the J end by 6 bases, with 20 bases between. Germline loops: CDR1 SGHTS, CDR2 YDEGEE. The CDR3 protein is CASSLGLGSACEQYF. The CDR3 bases are TGTGCCAGCAGCCTGGGGCTAGGTAGCGCCTGCGAGCAGTACTTC.

The chain uses TRBV28 and TRBJ1-2; D gene ambiguous. CDR1 is MDHEN and CDR2 is SYDVKM in the germline V gene. The CDR3 is 13 residues long. The V and J ends lost 5 bases and 4 bases respectively, with 11 bases between them. CDR3 residues: CASSGSRAYGYTF. DNA of the CDR3: TGTGCCAGCAGTGGTTCGCGGGCCTATGGCTACACCTTC.

The chain carries TRBV11-2 and TRBJ2-1, with D perhaps matching TRBD2 (6 bases). The CDR3 totals 16 residues. Trimming removed 2 bases from V and 0 bases from J, with 11 bases in between. Per the germline V gene, CDR1 is SGHAT and CDR2 is FQNNGV. The CDR3 bases are TGTGCCAGCAGCTTAATGTACGGGGGCTCCTACAATGAGCAGTTCTTC. Amino acids: CASSLMYGGSYNEQFF. Using reference TRBV11-2 and TRBJ2-1 for the parts outside the CDR3, the full variable domain is EAGVAQSPRYKIIEKRQSVAFWCNPISGHATLYWYQQILGQGPKLLIQFQNNGVVDDSQLPKDRFSAERLKGVDSTLKIQPAKLEDSAVYLCASSLMYGGSYNEQFFGPGTRLTVL.

The J gene is TRBJ2-1, the V gene TRBV4-2, with 9 bases lining up with TRBD2. This CDR3 is built from 17 residues. The germline V gene encodes CDR1 LGHNA and CDR2 YNFKEQ. V gave up 3 bases and J gave up 5 bases; unmatched junction bases: 11. The CDR3 spells CASSQTAMAGGDNEQFF. CDR3 coding DNA: TGTGCCAGCAGCCAGACGGCGATGGCGGGGGGGGACAATGAGCAGTTCTTC.

The chain joins TRBV4-3 to TRBJ2-7; 8 bases match TRBD2. The CDR3 is 14 amino acids. Per germline, CDR1 LGHNA and CDR2 YSLEER. After removal of 5 bases from V and 5 bases from J, the junction contained 8 bases not matched to a gene. As DNA, the CDR3 is TGCGCCAGCAGCTTTAGCGGGGCCCAGGACGAGCAGTACTTC. Protein product: CASSFSGAQDEQYF.